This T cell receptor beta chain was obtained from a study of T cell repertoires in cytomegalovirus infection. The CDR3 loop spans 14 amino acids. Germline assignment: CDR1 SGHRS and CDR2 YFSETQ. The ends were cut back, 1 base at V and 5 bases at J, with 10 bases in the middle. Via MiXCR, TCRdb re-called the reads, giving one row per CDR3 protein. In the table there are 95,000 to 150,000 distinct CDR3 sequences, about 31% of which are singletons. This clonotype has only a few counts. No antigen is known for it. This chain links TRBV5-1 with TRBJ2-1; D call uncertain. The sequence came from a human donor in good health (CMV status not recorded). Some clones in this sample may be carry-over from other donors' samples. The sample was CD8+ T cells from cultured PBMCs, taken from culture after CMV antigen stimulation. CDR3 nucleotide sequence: TGCGCCAGCAGCTTGATCAGCTTTAACAATGAGCAGTTCTTC. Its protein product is CASSLISFNNEQFF.